This T cell receptor beta chain was documented in a study of cytomegalovirus exposure and HLA in healthy donors. Study-wide results and caveats: For cytomegalovirus status, the classifier reportedly gave diagnoses with high specificity and sensitivity. The study recorded about 160 TCR beta chains that were cytomegalovirus-associated.

Produced via immunoSEQ multiplex PCR; TCRdb's table is partial and in-frame only. This sample carries roughly 120,000 clones, 85% to 90% of them seen once, and the ten largest clones take about 6%. To note about this clone: As yet, its antigen is unknown.

This receptor was taken from a woman between 18 and 29 years old in good health and CMV-seropositive. Input material: PBMCs.

The CDR3 nucleotides are TGCAGCGTTACCAAGAACCGGGACAGGGCCGAGCAGTACTTC. Encoded protein: CSVTKNRDRAEQYF. The chain recombines TRBV29-1 with TRBJ2-7, with TRBD1 matching over 9 bases. With V trimmed by 5 bases and J by 6 bases, 11 bases remained unmatched. Germline CDR1 is SQVTM and CDR2 is ANQGSEA. This CDR3 spans 14 amino acids.